This T cell receptor (beta chain) emerged from a study of early T cells in non-severe SARS-CoV-2 infection. This clonotype was picked up many times. Germline lookup yields CDR1 SNHLY and CDR2 FYNNEI. CDR3 size: 14 residues. The V gene end was trimmed by 6 bases and the J gene end by 5 bases; junction bases not matched to a gene: 4. TCRdb analysed the 5' RACE reads with MiXCR anew, one entry per CDR3 protein. The sample records 40,000 to 55,000 distinct CDR3 sequences, approximately 4% being singletons. Sequenced sample: whole blood. The source is an adult who was a healthcare worker with PCR-confirmed SARS-CoV-2 infection or an uninfected control (not recorded which). The chain joins TRBV2 to TRBJ2-2, with 9 nucleotides matching TRBD1. CDR3 sequence: CASRPGQGTGELFF. In DNA, the CDR3 is TGTGCCAGCAGGCCGGGACAGGGAACCGGGGAGCTGTTTTTT.